This T cell receptor (beta chain) was identified in a study of T-cell reconstitution after alpha-beta-depleted transplantation in children. Whole-study findings and limits: Several hundred rapidly expanded clones from non-depleted graft cells reportedly supplied alpha-beta T cells about two months post-transplant. After transplant, high TCRbeta diversity at day 60 in some patients arose from surviving recipient T cells and thymic progenitors.

This clonotype was picked up many times. Its antigen is not known. A library of TCRbeta sequences, prepared with unique molecular identifiers, was generated. In TCRdb, the PCR reads were re-called with MiXCR into one record per CDR3 protein. The sample comprises about 120,000 distinct CDR3 sequences, 10% of which are singletons, and 34% rests with the top ten. The CDR3 consists of 15 residues. V was pared by 0 bases and J by 6 bases, with 6 bases of the junction left unmatched. Per the germline V gene, CDR1 is LGHNA and CDR2 is YNFKEQ. The chain couples TRBV4-2 to TRBJ2-7; TRBD2 matches 9 bases. Sample: PBMCs, taken before TCRalphabeta/CD19-depleted stem cell transplant. The TCR sequence derives from a boy younger than 10 with acute lymphoblastic leukemia, due to receive a stem cell transplant. The DNA for the CDR3 is TGTGCCAGCAGCCAAGATGTAGCGGGAGCTGGCGAGCAGTACTTC. Encoded protein: CASSQDVAGAGEQYF.